Detailed here is one TCR beta chain. Its antigen is not identified. With the 5' RACE reads reprocessed, TCRdb shows one record per CDR3 protein and no DNA. With about 160,000 distinct CDR3 sequences in the sample, the ten largest clones hold around 20%. Germline assignment: CDR1 DFQATT and CDR2 SNEGSKA (reference sequence). The CDR3 extends over 16 amino acids. This entry belongs to a study of T cells expressing NK-cell markers. Study-wide background: Sequencing of TCR beta repertoires drew on sorted CD3+CD56+NKG2C+, CD3+CD56+NKG2C- and CD3+CD56-NKG2C+ T cells. HCMV seropositivity characterized seven of the eight sequenced donors, and seronegativity one.

Findings and limits, study-wide: In several donors, these clonotypes also led the CD3+CD56-NKG2C+ fraction. Expanded clones of NKG2C+ T cells had an unclear HCMV specificity.

The gene calls are TRBV20-1 and TRBJ2-7; no DNA is available, so the TRBD1 call from TCRdb remains unchecked. The specimen sequenced was blood T cells: a sorted CD56 or NKG2C T cell subset, CD4+ or CD8+ T cells, or bulk PBMC T cells (not recorded which). This receptor was obtained from a woman aged 18 to 75 in good health. The CDR3 protein is CSASAPDRTGGDEQYF.